The entry below gives a single TCR beta chain sequence along with its context. Its antigen is currently unknown. The CDR3 has 19 residues. Germline values: CDR1 LGHNA, CDR2 YNFKEQ. These data are taken from a study of monozygotic twins with inflammatory bowel disease. General study results and limits: Perhaps reflecting limited power, concordant and discordant twins did not differ in repertoire similarity. Especially with disease activity, IBD patients shared fewer clonotypes with others than healthy twins did. Against healthy co-twins, IBD patients had lower TCRbeta diversity (measured by inverse Simpson).

Investigators made cDNA in eight separate reactions per sample. Each CDR3 protein gets one entry in TCRdb, which reprocessed the 5' RACE reads and gives no DNA. This table lists approximately 330,000 distinct CDR3 sequences. The clonotype comes from a human donor with ulcerative colitis or Crohn's disease, or a healthy co-twin of an affected twin (not recorded which). This rearrangement joins TRBV4-2 to TRBJ1-6; TCRdb's D call, TRBD1, is unchecked because there is no DNA. Sequencing was performed on blood. The CDR3 is CASSQDFSGTGQGRSPLHF.